A single sample gave rise to the 19 T cell receptor beta chains below, sequenced in a study of identical twins. Via MiXCR, TCRdb re-called the 5' RACE reads, giving one row per CDR3 protein. The table shows some 730,000 distinct CDR3 sequences, with around a sixth occurring only once. A further study also used this sample, focusing on T cells expressing NK-cell markers.

Sequenced: PBMCs. The receptor source for this set is a woman between 18 and 29 years old in good health.

The genes are TRBV6-4 and TRBJ2-1; no firm D call. Germline CDR1 MRHNA, CDR2 SNTAGT. This CDR3 has 14 amino acids. V lost 3 bases and J lost 0, with 6 bases in between. The CDR3 protein is CASSEGSSYNEQFF. CDR3 sequence (DNA): TGTGCCAGCAGTGAAGGAAGCTCCTACAATGAGCAGTTCTTC.

Here the CDR3 DNA reads TGCAGCGTTGATCGAGGGCTAGCTTTCTTT. It yields the protein CSVDRGLAFF. The V call is TRBV29-1, the J call TRBJ1-1; no firm D call. Germline assignment: CDR1 SQVTM and CDR2 ANQGSEA. This CDR3 has 10 residues. The germline V and J ends were trimmed by 3 bases and 10 bases, with 9 bases remaining between them.

The chain recombines TRBV12-3 or TRBV12-4 with TRBJ2-4, with D perhaps TRBD2 (5 bases). This CDR3 region has 14 residues. Trimming cost V 6 bases and J 7 bases, with 16 bases left between them. DNA for the CDR3: TGTGCCAGCAGCCCGGGGTCCGTGGGGAACATTCAGTACTTC. This sequence encodes CASSPGSVGNIQYF.

This clonotype was observed many times. V gene TRBV25-1 combines with J gene TRBJ2-1; 9 bases fit TRBD2. Germline V gene sequence: CDR1 MGHDK, CDR2 SYGVNS. Trimming at V came to 3 bases and at J to 6 bases, leaving 6 bases not matched to a gene. The CDR3 runs 15 residues. CDR3 region: CASSDWAGGLNEQFF. The CDR3 DNA reads TGTGCCAGCAGTGATTGGGCGGGGGGGCTCAATGAGCAGTTCTTC.

The genes are TRBV16 and TRBJ1-1; 7 bases line up with TRBD1. Germline-derived CDR1 and CDR2 are KGHSY and FQNENV. This CDR3 contains 14 residues. J was trimmed by 6 bases and V by 2 bases; bases with no gene match: 6. The CDR3 DNA reads TGTGCCAGCAGCCAACTCTCCCAGGGGGCTGAAGCTTTCTTT. Protein sequence: CASSQLSQGAEAFF.

The chain uses TRBV11-1 and TRBJ2-1, with 16 bases identical to TRBD2. From germline, CDR1 is SGHAT and CDR2 FQDESV (reference sequence). The J segment lost 7 bases and the V segment lost 5 bases, leaving 5 bases of the junction unmatched. There are 16 residues in the CDR3. The chain's CDR3 is CASSRGTSGGVNEQFF. DNA for the CDR3: TGTGCCAGCAGCAGAGGGACTAGCGGGGGGGTTAATGAGCAGTTCTTC.

The chain is built from TRBV6-1 and TRBJ1-1, with 9 bases identical to TRBD1. Germline lookup yields CDR1 MNHNS and CDR2 SASEGT. V was clipped by 7 bases and J by 2 bases; unmatched bases: 8. CDR3 length equals 15 residues. The CDR3 loop is CASTLFTGGNTEAFF. In DNA, the CDR3 is TGTGCCAGCACCCTTTTTACAGGGGGCAACACTGAAGCTTTCTTT.

This clonotype appeared a few times. The rearrangement joins TRBV27 to TRBJ2-1; 9 bases agree with TRBD1. Germline V gene sequence: CDR1 MNHEY, CDR2 SMNVEV (reference sequence). The V segment lost 5 bases and the J segment 4 bases; nucleotides outside the gene matches: 15. This CDR3 contains 18 residues. This CDR3 reads CASSPYGTGGSLYNEQFF. CDR3 nucleotide sequence: TGTGCCAGCAGTCCCTACGGAACAGGGGGCTCATTATACAATGAGCAGTTCTTC.

V usage is TRBV24-1 and J usage is TRBJ2-1, with 13 bases aligning to TRBD2. Unmatched junction bases numbered 4, after V lost 3 bases and J lost 6 bases. The CDR3 length is 16 residues. Looked up from germline, CDR1 is KGHDR and CDR2 is SFDVKD. In nucleotides, the CDR3 is TGTGCCACCAGTGATACCACTAGCGGGAGGGCCAATGAGCAGTTCTTC. Amino acids: CATSDTTSGRANEQFF.

This clonotype showed up just a few times. This chain connects TRBV7-2 to TRBJ2-5, with 7 bases aligning to TRBD1. This CDR3 comprises 16 residues. Per the germline V gene, CDR1 is SGHTA and CDR2 is FQGNSA. V was pared by 5 bases and J by 5 bases, with 14 bases of the junction left unmatched. The CDR3 region is CASSGLRRTGPETQYF. For the CDR3, the DNA is TGTGCCAGCAGCGGCCTACGACGGACAGGCCCGGAGACCCAGTACTTC.

The chain uses TRBV29-1 and TRBJ2-7; D gene uncertain. The CDR3 covers 12 residues. CDR1 is SQVTM and CDR2 is ANQGSEA in the germline V gene. Trimming removed 5 bases from V and 4 bases from J, with 12 bases in between. Here the CDR3 reads CSVRTTLYEQYF. CDR3 DNA sequence: TGCAGCGTTAGGACGACGTTATACGAGCAGTACTTC.

This clonotype has only a few counts. The chain has TRBV2 and TRBJ2-1; D unresolved. CDR3 length equals 14 residues. Looked up from germline, CDR1 is SNHLY and CDR2 is FYNNEI. V lost 8 bases and J lost 6, with 17 bases in between. DNA for the CDR3: TGTGCCAGCGGTTGGACGGTAGGTTCCAATGAGCAGTTCTTC. Translation gives CASGWTVGSNEQFF.

This clonotype came up a few times. The rearrangement links TRBV6-2 or TRBV6-3 to TRBJ1-1; D uncertain. Germline V gives CDR1 MNHEY, CDR2 SVGEGT. The V gene lost 6 bases and the J gene lost 1 base, with 15 bases spanning the gap. CDR3 length: 15 amino acids. CDR3 in amino acids: CASRYGELQNTEAFF. DNA of the CDR3: TGTGCCAGCAGATACGGGGAACTCCAGAACACTGAAGCTTTCTTT.

This clonotype was counted a few times. The chain carries TRBV3-1 and TRBJ2-1; D might be TRBD2 (6 bases). This CDR3 contains 13 residues. CDR1 is LGHDT, CDR2 YNNKEL, per germline (reference sequence). V was pared by 1 base and J by 5 bases, with 6 bases between. The CDR3 DNA reads TGTGCCAGCAGCCAAGGGAGGGACAATGAGCAGTTCTTC. It encodes CASSQGRDNEQFF.

This clonotype was counted a few times. The J gene is TRBJ1-1, the V gene TRBV29-1; D is uncertain. V was shortened by 4 bases and J by 6 bases, with 12 bases between the two germline ends. This CDR3 contains 12 residues. Looked up from germline, CDR1 is SQVTM and CDR2 is ANQGSEA. CDR3 sequence (DNA): TGCAGCGTTGCCGGCGGATTCGCTGAAGCTTTCTTT. It yields the protein CSVAGGFAEAFF.

This clonotype was seen only a few times. The chain joins TRBV7-9 to TRBJ2-7, with 8 nucleotides matching TRBD2. V shed 5 bases and J 3 bases; nucleotides not matched to a gene: 9. Germline V gene lookup returns CDR1 SEHNR and CDR2 FQNEAQ (reference sequence). The CDR3 extends over 15 amino acids. The CDR3: CASSPSGGPDYEQYF. As DNA, the CDR3 is TGTGCCAGCAGCCCCAGCGGGGGCCCCGACTACGAGCAGTACTTC.

This clonotype occurred once. The CDR3 DNA follows: TGTGCCAGCAGCTATGGGACAGGGGGCGGGGAGCTGTTTTTT. Amino acid sequence: CASSYGTGGGELFF. The rearrangement links TRBV7-9 to TRBJ2-2; 11 bases are a match to TRBD1. The length of the CDR3 is 14 residues. Germline V gene lookup returns CDR1 SEHNR and CDR2 FQNEAQ (reference sequence). The V gene end was trimmed by 4 bases and the J gene end by 7 bases; junction bases not matched to a gene: 2.

A word on this clonotype: A much larger clone differs from this one at a single base, so this may be a read error. The CDR3, as DNA: TGTGCCAGCAGTTACGACAGCAAAAACATTCAGTACTTC. Translating gives CASSYDSKNIQYF. The gene calls are TRBV6-6 and TRBJ2-4; weak D call: TRBD1 (5 bases). V lost 2 bases and J 3 bases, leaving 5 bases between the germline ends. This CDR3 spans 13 amino acids. Germline V gives CDR1 MNHNY, CDR2 SVGAGI (reference sequence).

The chain combines TRBV12-3 or TRBV12-4 with TRBJ2-2; 10 nucleotides agree with TRBD2. The CDR3 is made up of 15 amino acids. V lost 5 bases to trimming and J lost 7 bases; unmatched junction nucleotides: 7. CDR3 amino acids: CASSPAGGPGGELFF. The CDR3 nucleotides read TGTGCCAGCAGTCCAGCGGGGGGGCCTGGCGGGGAGCTGTTTTTT.